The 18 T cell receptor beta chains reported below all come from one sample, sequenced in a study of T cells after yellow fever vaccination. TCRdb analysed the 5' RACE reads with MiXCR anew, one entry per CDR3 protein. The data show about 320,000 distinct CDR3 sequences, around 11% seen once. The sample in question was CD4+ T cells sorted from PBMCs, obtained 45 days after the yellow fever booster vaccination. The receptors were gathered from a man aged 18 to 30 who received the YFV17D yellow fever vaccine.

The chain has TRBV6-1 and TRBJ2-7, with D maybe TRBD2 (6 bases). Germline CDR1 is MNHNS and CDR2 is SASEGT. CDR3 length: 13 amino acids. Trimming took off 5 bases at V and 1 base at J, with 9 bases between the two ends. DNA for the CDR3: TGTGCCAGCAGTCGGGACTGGTCCTACGAGCAGTACGTC. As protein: CASSRDWSYEQYV.

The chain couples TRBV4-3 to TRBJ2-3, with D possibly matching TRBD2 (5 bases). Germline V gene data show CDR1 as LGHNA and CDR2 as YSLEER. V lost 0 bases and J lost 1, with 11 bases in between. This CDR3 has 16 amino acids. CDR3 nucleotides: TGCGCCAGCAGCCAAGATCGAGGGCGTCGCACAGATACGCAGTATTTT. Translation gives CASSQDRGRRTDTQYF.

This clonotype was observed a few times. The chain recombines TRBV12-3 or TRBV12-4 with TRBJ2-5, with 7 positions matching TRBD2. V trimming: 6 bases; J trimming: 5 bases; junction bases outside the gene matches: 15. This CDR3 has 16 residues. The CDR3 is CASSPGASGSGETQYF. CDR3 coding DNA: TGTGCCAGCAGCCCCGGGGCTAGCGGCAGTGGGGAGACCCAGTACTTC.

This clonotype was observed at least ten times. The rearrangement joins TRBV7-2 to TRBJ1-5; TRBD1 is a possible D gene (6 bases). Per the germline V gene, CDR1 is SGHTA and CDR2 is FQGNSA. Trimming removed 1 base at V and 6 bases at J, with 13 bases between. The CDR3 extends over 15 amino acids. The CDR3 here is CASSLGYRESQPQHF. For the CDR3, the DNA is TGTGCCAGCAGCTTAGGGTACAGGGAAAGTCAGCCCCAGCATTTT.

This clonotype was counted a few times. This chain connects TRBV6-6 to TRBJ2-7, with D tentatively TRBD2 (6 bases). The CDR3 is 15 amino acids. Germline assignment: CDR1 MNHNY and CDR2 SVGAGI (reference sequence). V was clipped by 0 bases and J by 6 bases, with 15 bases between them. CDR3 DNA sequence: TGTGCCAGCAGTTACTCGAGTTGGGGGAGGTTCGAGCAGTACTTC. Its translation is CASSYSSWGRFEQYF.

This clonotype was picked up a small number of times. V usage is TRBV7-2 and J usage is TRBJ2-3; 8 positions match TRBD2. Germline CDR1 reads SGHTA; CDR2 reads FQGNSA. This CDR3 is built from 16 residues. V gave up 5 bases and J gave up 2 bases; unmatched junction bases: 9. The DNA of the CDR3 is TGTGCCAGCAGCACCTGGGACGGGGGGGTCACAGATACGCAGTATTTT. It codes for CASSTWDGGVTDTQYF.

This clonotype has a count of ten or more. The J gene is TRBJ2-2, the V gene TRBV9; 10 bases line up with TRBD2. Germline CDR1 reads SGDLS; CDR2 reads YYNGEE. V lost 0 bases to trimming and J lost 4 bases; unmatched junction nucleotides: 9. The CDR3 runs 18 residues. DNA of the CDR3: TGTGCCAGCAGCGTAGTGCCTAGCGGGGGACTATCCACCGGGGAGCTGTTTTTT. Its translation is CASSVVPSGGLSTGELFF.

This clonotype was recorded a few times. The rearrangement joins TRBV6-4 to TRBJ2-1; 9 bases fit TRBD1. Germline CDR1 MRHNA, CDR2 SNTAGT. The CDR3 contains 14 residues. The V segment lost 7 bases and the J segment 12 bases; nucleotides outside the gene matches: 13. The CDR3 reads CASIPGQGSSGQFF. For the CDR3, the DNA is TGTGCCAGCATCCCGGGACAGGGCTCGTCCGGGCAGTTCTTC.

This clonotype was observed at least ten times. The CDR3 DNA reads TGTGCCAGCAGTGATGGGGCCAAAAACATTCAGTACTTC. It is translated as CASSDGAKNIQYF. J is TRBJ2-4 and V is TRBV6-1; D ambiguous. CDR3 length equals 13 residues. Trimming removed 3 bases at V and 1 base at J, with 4 bases between. The germline V gene encodes CDR1 MNHNS and CDR2 SASEGT.

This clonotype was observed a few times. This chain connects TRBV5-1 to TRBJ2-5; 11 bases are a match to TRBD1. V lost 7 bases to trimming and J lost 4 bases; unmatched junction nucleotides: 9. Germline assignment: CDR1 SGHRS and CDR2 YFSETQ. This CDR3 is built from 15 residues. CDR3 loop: CASLSPGTGGETQYF. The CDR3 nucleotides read TGCGCCAGCCTCTCACCGGGGACAGGGGGAGAGACCCAGTACTTC.

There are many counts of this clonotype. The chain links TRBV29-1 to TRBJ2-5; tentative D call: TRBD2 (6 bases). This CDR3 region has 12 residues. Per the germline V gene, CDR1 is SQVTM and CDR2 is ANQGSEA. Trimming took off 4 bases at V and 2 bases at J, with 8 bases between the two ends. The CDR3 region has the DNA TGCAGCGTTGCGGGACTGCAAGAGACCCAGTACTTC. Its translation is CSVAGLQETQYF.

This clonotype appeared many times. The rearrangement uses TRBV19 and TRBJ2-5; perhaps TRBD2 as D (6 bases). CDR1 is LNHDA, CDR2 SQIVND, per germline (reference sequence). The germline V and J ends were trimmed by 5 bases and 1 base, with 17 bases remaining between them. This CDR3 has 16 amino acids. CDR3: CASSPSRWRGQETQYF. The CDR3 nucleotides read TGTGCCAGTAGTCCGTCCCGTTGGAGGGGCCAAGAGACCCAGTACTTC.

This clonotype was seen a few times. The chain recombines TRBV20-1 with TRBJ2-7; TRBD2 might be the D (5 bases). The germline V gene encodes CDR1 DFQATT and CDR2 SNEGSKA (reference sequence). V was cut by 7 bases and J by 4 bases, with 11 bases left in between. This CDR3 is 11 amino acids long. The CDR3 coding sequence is TGCAGTGTTGCGTCGGGGTACGAGCAGTACTTC. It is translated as CSVASGYEQYF.

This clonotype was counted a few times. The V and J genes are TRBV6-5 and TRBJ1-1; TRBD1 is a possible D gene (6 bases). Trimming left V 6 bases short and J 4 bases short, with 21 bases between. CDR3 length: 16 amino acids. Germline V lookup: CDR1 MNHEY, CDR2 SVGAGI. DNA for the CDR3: TGTGCCAGCAGCCGTGACAGGCGGTGGTCGGGCACTGAAGCTTTCTTT. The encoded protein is CASSRDRRWSGTEAFF.

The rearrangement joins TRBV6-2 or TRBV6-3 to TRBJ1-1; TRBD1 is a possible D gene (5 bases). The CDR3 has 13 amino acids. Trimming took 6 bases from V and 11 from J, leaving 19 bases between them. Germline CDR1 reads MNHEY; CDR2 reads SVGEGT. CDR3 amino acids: CASSPDRYRKAFF. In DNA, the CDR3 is TGTGCCAGCAGCCCCGACCGTTACAGGAAGGCTTTCTTT.

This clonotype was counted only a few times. The CDR3 sequence: CASLPQGMGTDTQYF. The CDR3 coding sequence is TGTGCCAGCCTCCCTCAGGGTATGGGCACAGATACGCAGTATTTT. The chain is built from TRBV28 and TRBJ2-3; D is perhaps TRBD1 (5 bases). V lost 8 bases and J lost 1, with 16 bases in between. The CDR3 consists of 15 residues. In germline, CDR1 is MDHEN, CDR2 SYDVKM.

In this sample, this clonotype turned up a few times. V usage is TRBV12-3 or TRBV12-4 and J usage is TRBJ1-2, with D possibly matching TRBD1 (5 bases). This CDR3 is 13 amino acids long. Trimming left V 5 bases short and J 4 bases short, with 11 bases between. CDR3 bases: TGTGCCAGCAGTCGAGGGGTCCGCTATGGCTACACCTTC. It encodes CASSRGVRYGYTF.

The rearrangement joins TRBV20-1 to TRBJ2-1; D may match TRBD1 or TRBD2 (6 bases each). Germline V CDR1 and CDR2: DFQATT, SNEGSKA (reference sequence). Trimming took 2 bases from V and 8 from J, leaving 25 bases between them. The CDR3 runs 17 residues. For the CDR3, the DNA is TGCAGTGCTAGAATAGACAGGTACACCCACACGGGGGATGAGCAGTTCTTC. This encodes CSARIDRYTHTGDEQFF.